This section outlines one TCR beta chain sequence together with its context. The source of the sample is a study of blood T cell repertoires in COVID-19. Study as a whole: Spain, Italy and the United States supplied samples that represented acute and convalescent COVID-19. T cells, B-cell-depleted T cells, or PBMCs provided the cDNA or gDNA that served as material.

Trimming removed 5 bases from V and 5 bases from J, with 15 bases in between. There are 14 residues in the CDR3. The V gene's germline CDR1 is LNHDA and CDR2 SQIVND (reference sequence). The assay was immunoSEQ multiplex PCR, and TCRdb's table has in-frame clones only and misses some. The sample holds hundreds of thousands of clones, 87% seen once. The source material was PBMCs or T cells enriched from blood (not recorded which). This sequence originates from a woman between 25 and 40 years old with acute COVID-19. The rearrangement uses TRBV19 and TRBJ2-5; D perhaps matches TRBD1 (8 bases). CDR3 region: CASSGAQGGETQYF. Written as DNA, the CDR3 is TGTGCCAGTAGTGGGGCACAGGGGGGGGAGACCCAGTACTTC. The variable domain in full, completed from reference TRBV19 and TRBJ2-5, reads DGGITQSPKYLFRKEGQNVTLSCEQNLNHDAMYWYRQDPGQGLRLIYYSQIVNDFQKGDIAEGYSVSREKKESFPLTVTSAQKNPTAFYLCASSGAQGGETQYFGPGTRLLVL.